The entry below gives a single T cell receptor beta chain sequence along with its context. Its target is not known. Likely a read error: the CDR3 ends without its conserved phenylalanine or tryptophan. Germline V CDR1 and CDR2: SGHTA, FQGNSA. This CDR3 has 15 amino acids. Trimming at V came to 4 bases and at J to 4 bases, leaving 5 bases not matched to a gene. Terminally differentiated effector memory CD45RA+ cells were excluded by CCR7 positive selection of CD45RO-negative cells. In the authors' methods: Filtering differed because ImmunoSEQ produced junction-only sequences that carried no quality scores. Sequenced by immunoSEQ multiplex PCR; TCRdb stores in-frame clones only, minus some. That table gives V, J and clone size, and the DNA gave D and trimming. Among around 2,000,000 clones listed, 85% to 95% were seen once. This specimen belongs to a study of shared clonotypes between healthy human individuals. Findings and caveats of the study: On the whole, naive subsets had larger estimated richness than memory subsets had.

This rearrangement joins TRBV7-2 to TRBJ1-2; 11 bases are a match to TRBD1. Sequenced sample: naive CD8+ T cells sorted from blood. This clonotype originated in a man between 18 and 35 years old in good health. The CDR3 region has the DNA TGTGCCAGCAGCTCGTGGGACAGGGGGGGCTATGGCTACACCGTC. Translated, it gives CASSSWDRGGYGYTV.